The rows below give T cell receptor beta chains drawn from one sample of a study of blood T cell repertoires in COVID-19. Sequenced by immunoSEQ multiplex PCR; TCRdb stores in-frame clones only, minus some. The sample shows about 160,000 clones, roughly nine tenths of them seen only once. Specimen: peripheral blood. The receptors originated from a woman aged 70-85 years with acute or convalescent COVID-19. Each CDR3 is given with its conserved first and last residue. A D gene is named only where the DNA matches it firmly. The size entry is marked missing in some rows and otherwise reads once, few, many or a size class.

J: TRBJ1-5; D: .; size: .; V: TRBV5-5; CDR3: CASSSGTTSSNQPQHF; DNA: TGTGCCAGCAGCTCCGGGACAACTAGTAGCAATCAGCCCCAGCATTTT
J: TRBJ1-2; D: TRBD1; size: .; V: TRBV27; CDR3: CASRFRDRDGYTF; DNA: TGTGCCAGCAGATTCCGGGACAGGGATGGCTACACCTTC
J: TRBJ1-6; D: TRBD1; size: .; V: TRBV5-1; CDR3: CASSLGTAYNSPLHF; DNA: TGCGCCAGCAGCTTAGGGACAGCTTATAATTCACCCCTCCACTTT
J: TRBJ1-3; D: .; size: .; V: TRBV18; CDR3: CASSPSQSSGNTIYF; DNA: TGTGCCAGCTCACCATCACAGAGCTCTGGAAACACCATATATTTT
J: TRBJ1-5; D: .; size: .; V: TRBV5-5; CDR3: CASSLVPGMSSNQPQHF; DNA: TGTGCCAGCAGCTTGGTTCCGGGGATGAGCAGCAATCAGCCCCAGCATTTT
J: TRBJ1-1; D: .; size: .; V: TRBV7-9; CDR3: CASSTNTEAFF; DNA: TGTGCCAGCAGCACAAACACTGAAGCTTTCTTT
J: TRBJ2-6; D: .; size: .; V: TRBV7-2; CDR3: CASTTSHRDTRPGANVLTF; DNA: TGTGCCAGCACCACCTCACACCGGGACACGCGTCCTGGGGCCAACGTCCTGACTTTC
J: TRBJ2-2; D: .; size: .; V: TRBV9; CDR3: CASSAGGMATGELFF; DNA: TGTGCCAGCAGCGCAGGTGGAATGGCCACCGGGGAGCTGTTTTTT
J: TRBJ2-1; D: TRBD1; size: .; V: TRBV5-1; CDR3: CASSPRTGEGNEQFF; DNA: TGCGCCAGCAGCCCCCGGACAGGGGAGGGTAATGAGCAGTTCTTC
J: TRBJ1-5; D: TRBD1; size: .; V: TRBV6-2/TRBV6-3; CDR3: CASSLGQGRQPQHF; DNA: TGTGCCAGCAGTTTAGGACAGGGTCGGCAGCCCCAGCATTTT
J: TRBJ1-2; D: .; size: .; V: TRBV7-2; CDR3: CASSLAGRERGGYTF; DNA: TGTGCCAGCAGCTTAGCGGGTAGGGAACGGGGTGGCTACACCTTC
J: TRBJ2-6; D: TRBD1; size: .; V: TRBV4-1; CDR3: CASSRGQGAGANVLTF; DNA: TGCGCCAGCAGCCGAGGACAGGGGGCTGGGGCCAACGTCCTGACTTTC
J: TRBJ2-1; D: TRBD2; size: .; V: TRBV7-9; CDR3: CASSSGLAGNNEQFF; DNA: TGTGCCAGCAGCTCGGGACTAGCGGGAAACAATGAGCAGTTCTTC
J: TRBJ2-4; D: .; size: .; V: TRBV6-1; CDR3: CASSEEWPQYF; DNA: TGTGCCAGCAGTGAAGAGTGGCCCCAGTACTTC
J: TRBJ2-7; D: .; size: .; V: TRBV2; CDR3: CASSATPYEQYF; DNA: TGTGCCAGCAGTGCGACTCCCTACGAGCAGTACTTC
J: TRBJ1-5; D: TRBD1; size: once; V: TRBV6-2/TRBV6-3; CDR3: CASSYSTSGQGNQPQHF; DNA: TGTGCCAGCAGTTACTCAACCTCGGGACAGGGAAATCAGCCCCAGCATTTT
J: TRBJ1-6; D: TRBD1; size: .; V: TRBV7-8; CDR3: CASSSGQGGNSPLHF; DNA: TGTGCCAGCAGCTCCGGACAGGGGGGTAATTCACCCCTCCACTTT
J: TRBJ1-3; D: .; size: few; V: TRBV6-5; CDR3: CASSTQPPSGNTIYF; DNA: TGTGCCAGCTCGACACAGCCCCCGAGTGGAAACACCATATATTTT
J: TRBJ1-5; D: .; size: .; V: TRBV5-1; CDR3: CASSDQGSGNQPQHF; DNA: TGCGCCAGCAGCGACCAGGGCTCGGGCAATCAGCCCCAGCATTTT
J: TRBJ1-6; D: .; size: .; V: TRBV6-5; CDR3: CASSYGQGYSPLHF; DNA: TGTGCCAGCAGTTACGGGCAGGGATATTCACCCCTCCACTTT
J: TRBJ1-2; D: .; size: .; V: TRBV10-3; CDR3: CAISDRVLNGYTF; DNA: TGTGCCATCAGTGACAGGGTCTTAAATGGCTACACCTTC
J: TRBJ1-6; D: .; size: .; V: TRBV5-1; CDR3: CASSSDTQNSPLHF; DNA: TGCGCCAGCAGCTCCGACACCCAGAATTCACCCCTCCACTTT
J: TRBJ1-4; D: TRBD1; size: .; V: TRBV9; CDR3: CASSPGTGGGKLFF; DNA: TGTGCCAGCAGCCCCGGGACAGGGGGCGGAAAACTGTTTTTT
J: TRBJ1-4; D: .; size: few; V: TRBV7-9; CDR3: CASSLRATNEKLFF; DNA: TGTGCCAGCAGCTTACGGGCAACTAATGAAAAACTGTTTTTT
J: TRBJ1-5; D: TRBD1; size: .; V: TRBV7-6; CDR3: CASSPLDRGHQPQHF; DNA: TGTGCCAGCAGCCCCTTGGACAGGGGGCATCAGCCCCAGCATTTT
J: TRBJ1-6; D: .; size: few; V: TRBV6-5; CDR3: CASGRDTGNSPLHF; DNA: TGTGCCAGCGGCCGGGACACAGGAAATTCACCCCTCCACTTT
J: TRBJ2-5; D: .; size: .; V: TRBV4-2; CDR3: CASSQDVVAATGSQYF; DNA: TGTGCCAGCAGCCAAGATGTCGTAGCGGCGACGGGGTCCCAGTACTTC
J: TRBJ2-1; D: TRBD1; size: .; V: TRBV7-9; CDR3: CAETGEAYNEQFF; DNA: TGTGCCGAGACAGGGGAGGCCTACAATGAGCAGTTCTTC
J: TRBJ2-7; D: TRBD1; size: .; V: TRBV29-1; CDR3: CSVEDHQGAREQYF; DNA: TGCAGCGTTGAAGATCATCAGGGGGCGCGAGAGCAGTACTTC
J: TRBJ1-1; D: .; size: .; V: TRBV4-2; CDR3: CASSQDPDTEAFF; DNA: TGTGCCAGCAGCCAAGACCCAGACACTGAAGCTTTCTTT
J: TRBJ1-4; D: TRBD1; size: .; V: TRBV9; CDR3: CASSVDGTGFEKLFF; DNA: TGTGCCAGCAGCGTAGATGGGACAGGTTTTGAAAAACTGTTTTTT
J: TRBJ1-5; D: .; size: .; V: TRBV6-5; CDR3: CASSGGLDNQPQHF; DNA: TGTGCCAGCAGCGGGGGGCTTGACAATCAGCCCCAGCATTTT
J: TRBJ1-2; D: TRBD1; size: .; V: TRBV28; CDR3: CASRRPRGTEGYTF; DNA: TGTGCCAGCAGAAGGCCCAGGGGGACGGAAGGCTACACCTTC
J: TRBJ1-1; D: .; size: once; V: TRBV7-2; CDR3: CASSPQPAQGGTEAFF; DNA: TGTGCCAGCAGCCCCCAGCCAGCACAGGGTGGCACTGAAGCTTTCTTT
J: TRBJ2-3; D: .; size: .; V: TRBV21-1; CDR3: CASNLTSGTGTDTQYF; DNA: TGTGCCAGCAACCTAACCTCCGGGACAGGCACAGATACGCAGTATTTT
J: TRBJ1-1; D: TRBD1; size: .; V: TRBV18; CDR3: CASSRQGDGAEAFF; DNA: TGTGCCAGCTCACGACAGGGGGACGGCGCTGAAGCTTTCTTT